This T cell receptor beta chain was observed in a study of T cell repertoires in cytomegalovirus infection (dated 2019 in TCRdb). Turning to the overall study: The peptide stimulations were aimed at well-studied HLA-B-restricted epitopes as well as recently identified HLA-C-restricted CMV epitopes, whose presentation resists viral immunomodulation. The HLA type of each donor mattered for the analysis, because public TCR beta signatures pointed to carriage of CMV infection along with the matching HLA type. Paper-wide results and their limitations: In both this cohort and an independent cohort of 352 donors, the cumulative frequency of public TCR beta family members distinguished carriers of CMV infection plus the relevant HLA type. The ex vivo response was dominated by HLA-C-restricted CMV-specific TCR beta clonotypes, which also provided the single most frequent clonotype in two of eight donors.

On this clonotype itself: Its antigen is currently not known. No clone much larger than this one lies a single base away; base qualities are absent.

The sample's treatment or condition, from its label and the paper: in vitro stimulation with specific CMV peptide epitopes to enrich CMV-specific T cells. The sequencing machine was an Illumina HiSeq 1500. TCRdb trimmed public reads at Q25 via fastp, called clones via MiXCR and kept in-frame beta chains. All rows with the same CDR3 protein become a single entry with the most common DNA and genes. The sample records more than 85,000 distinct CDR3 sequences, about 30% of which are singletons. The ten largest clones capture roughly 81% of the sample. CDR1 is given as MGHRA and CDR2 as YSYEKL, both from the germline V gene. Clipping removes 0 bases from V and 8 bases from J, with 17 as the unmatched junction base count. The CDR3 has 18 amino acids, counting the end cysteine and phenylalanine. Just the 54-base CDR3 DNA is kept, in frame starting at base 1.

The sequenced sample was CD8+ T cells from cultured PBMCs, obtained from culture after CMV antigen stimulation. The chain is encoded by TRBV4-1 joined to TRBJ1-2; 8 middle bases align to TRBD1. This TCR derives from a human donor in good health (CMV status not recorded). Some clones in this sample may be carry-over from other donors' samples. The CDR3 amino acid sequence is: CASSQDWYQGASERGYTF. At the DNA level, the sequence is TGCGCCAGCAGCCAAGATTGGTATCAGGGGGCATCGGAGAGAGGCTACACCTTC.